This TCR beta chain was profiled in a study of blood T cell repertoires in COVID-19. Study-level background: COVID-19 samples, acute and convalescent, were from the United States, Italy and Spain.

Per the authors' pipeline: Estimates of nucleated cell counts were drawn from the amplification of reference gene primers. The assay was immunoSEQ multiplex PCR, and TCRdb's table has in-frame clones only and misses some. The V and J calls and the clone size are those of that table, but D and trimming were determined from the DNA. The sample has about 35,000 clones; approximately 80% are singletons. From germline, CDR1 is WNHNN and CDR2 SYGVQD (reference sequence). CDR3 length: 16 amino acids. V was clipped by 0 bases and J by 5 bases; unmatched bases: 5. Sequencing input: peripheral blood. The rearrangement links TRBV10-1 to TRBJ2-1, with 9 nucleotides matching TRBD2. The source of this sequence is a man aged 55-75 years in a cohort sampled during active COVID-19. The CDR3 reads CASSESMSSGDNEQFF. For the CDR3, the DNA is TGCGCCAGCAGTGAGTCGATGTCTAGCGGGGACAATGAGCAGTTCTTC.